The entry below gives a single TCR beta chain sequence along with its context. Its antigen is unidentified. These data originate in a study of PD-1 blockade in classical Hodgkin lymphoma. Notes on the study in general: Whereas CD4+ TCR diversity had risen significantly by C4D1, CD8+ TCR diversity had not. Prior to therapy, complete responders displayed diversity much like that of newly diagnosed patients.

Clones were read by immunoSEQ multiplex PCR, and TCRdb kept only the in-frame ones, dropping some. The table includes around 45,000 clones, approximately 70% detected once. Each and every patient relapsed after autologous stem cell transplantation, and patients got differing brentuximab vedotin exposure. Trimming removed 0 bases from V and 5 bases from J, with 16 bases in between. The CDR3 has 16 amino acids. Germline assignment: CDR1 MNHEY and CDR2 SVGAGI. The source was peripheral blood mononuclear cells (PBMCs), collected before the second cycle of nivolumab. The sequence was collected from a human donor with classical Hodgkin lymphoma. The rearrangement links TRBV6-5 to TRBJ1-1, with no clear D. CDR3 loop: CASSYSGELWGTEAFF. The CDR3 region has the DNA TGTGCCAGCAGTTACTCTGGGGAACTGTGGGGTACTGAAGCTTTCTTT.